The 28 T cell receptor beta chains in this list originate from one sample, sequenced in a study of beta chain features in type 1 diabetes. Study findings and constraints: Among all four CD4+ subsets, Type 1 diabetes patients had TCRB CDR3s that were moderately but significantly shorter.

Sequencing targeted expressed TCRB transcripts, as all isolated RNA had been reverse transcribed. Profiled with immunoSEQ multiplex PCR; TCRdb holds only in-frame clones, not every one. The data hold about 160,000 clones, with just over 8% observed a single time. These TCRs are of unknown antigen specificity. Sequenced sample: central memory CD4+ T cells from blood. All receptors come from a woman aged 18-29 years with type 1 diabetes.

The V call is TRBV11-2, the J call TRBJ1-1, with 8 bases matching TRBD1. Unmatched junction bases numbered 5, after V lost 1 base and J lost 7 bases. Germline CDR1 and CDR2: SGHAT and FQNNGV. The CDR3 runs to 14 residues. In nucleotides, the CDR3 is TGTGCCAGCAGCTTAGGCAGGGGGCAGGGTGAAGCTTTCTTT. Translating it yields CASSLGRGQGEAFF.

The chain has TRBV13 and TRBJ2-1; 9 bases agree with TRBD2. CDR3 length: 15 amino acids. Germline V lookup: CDR1 PRHDT, CDR2 FYEKMQ (reference sequence). V trimming: 4 bases; J trimming: 3 bases; junction bases outside the gene matches: 4. The CDR3 nucleotides read TGTGCCAGCAGCTCTGCTAGCGGGATCTACAATGAGCAGTTCTTC. Its translation is CASSSASGIYNEQFF.

The chain employs TRBV14 and TRBJ2-7; a weak D match, TRBD1 (6 bases). The CDR3 runs to 15 residues. Germline V CDR1 and CDR2: SGHDN, FVKESK. V dropped 5 bases and J dropped 4 bases, with 18 bases sitting between them. The DNA for the CDR3 is TGTGCCAGCAGCTTGGGGGCATCCTCTGCATACGAGCAGTACTTC. Protein: CASSLGASSAYEQYF.

The V call is TRBV12-5, the J call TRBJ1-6; 7 nucleotides agree with TRBD1. Germline V gene sequence: CDR1 LGHNT, CDR2 FRNRAP. This CDR3 has 16 residues. Losses at the gene ends were 5 bases for V and 6 bases for J; bases not matched to a gene: 10. CDR3 nucleotide sequence: TGTGCTAGTGGTCCCCCGTACAGGGGAGTTAATTCACCCCTCCACTTT. Protein sequence: CASGPPYRGVNSPLHF.

This clone occurred a few times. This chain joins TRBV5-1 and TRBJ2-7; D perhaps matches TRBD1 (6 bases). Trimming pared 7 bases from V and 0 bases from J, leaving 14 bases between. In germline, CDR1 is SGHRS, CDR2 YFSETQ. The CDR3 is made up of 14 amino acids. The DNA of the CDR3 is TGCGCCAGCGGCGCCGGACAGCACTCCTACGAGCAGTACTTC. Protein product: CASGAGQHSYEQYF.

In its sample, this clone was seen a few times. The chain uses TRBV30 and TRBJ2-1, with 11 positions matching TRBD2. The germline V gene has CDR1 GTSNPN and CDR2 SVGIG (reference sequence). There are 15 residues in the CDR3. Germline trimming cut 3 bases from V and 12 bases from J; bases unmatched to any gene: 13. CDR3 residues: CAWSATSGIGLWQFF. The CDR3 coding sequence is TGTGCCTGGAGCGCGACTAGCGGGATTGGTCTGTGGCAGTTCTTC.

A few counts support this clone. V usage is TRBV16 and J usage is TRBJ2-2; 7 nucleotides agree with TRBD1. With V trimmed by 4 bases and J by 1 base, 0 bases remained unmatched. The CDR3 is made up of 14 amino acids. Looked up from germline, CDR1 is KGHSY and CDR2 is FQNENV. Here the CDR3 reads CASSRDRNTGELFF. The CDR3 nucleotides read TGTGCCAGCAGCCGGGACAGGAACACCGGGGAGCTGTTTTTT.

This clone was seen a few times. The chain couples TRBV4-3 to TRBJ2-2, with TRBD1 matching 8 bases. Losses at the gene ends were 4 bases for V and 3 bases for J; bases not matched to a gene: 7. There are 16 residues in the CDR3. Germline CDR1 is LGHNA and CDR2 is YSLEER. The CDR3 loop reads CASSRKETGDTGELFF. The CDR3 DNA is TGCGCCAGCAGCCGCAAGGAGACAGGGGACACCGGGGAGCTGTTTTTT.

This clone was picked up a small number of times. The chain couples TRBV7-2 to TRBJ2-7; 7 bases map to TRBD2. The CDR3 runs 15 residues. The germline gives CDR1 SGHTA, CDR2 FQGNSA. Germline trimming cut 5 bases from V and 2 bases from J; bases unmatched to any gene: 9. The CDR3 reads CASSPRASGTYEQYF. In DNA, the CDR3 is TGTGCCAGCAGCCCACGGGCTAGCGGAACCTACGAGCAGTACTTC.

This clone has more than one count but fewer than ten. The chain has TRBV28 and TRBJ2-1; TRBD2 aligns across 13 bases. CDR3 length equals 14 residues. The V and J ends lost 6 bases and 15 bases, in that order; junction bases with no gene match: 11. Germline assignment: CDR1 MDHEN and CDR2 SYDVKM. CDR3 in DNA: TGTGCCAGCAGGCCAGGACTAGCGGGAGTGAGGCCGTTCTTC. It yields the protein CASRPGLAGVRPFF.

The table lists this clone with a few counts. V gene TRBV9 combines with J gene TRBJ2-7; 9 bases line up with TRBD1. The ends lost 4 bases at V and 4 bases at J; junction bases unmatched: 9. The length of the CDR3 is 15 residues. Germline values: CDR1 SGDLS, CDR2 YYNGEE. CDR3 sequence: CASSRGGTGSYEQYF. The DNA for the CDR3 is TGTGCCAGCAGCCGGGGTGGGACAGGGAGTTACGAGCAGTACTTC.

A few counts support this clone. V usage is TRBV7-2 and J usage is TRBJ1-5; 9 bases are shared with TRBD1. The V and J ends lost 5 bases and 6 bases, in that order; junction bases with no gene match: 8. CDR3 length equals 15 residues. Germline assignment: CDR1 SGHTA and CDR2 FQGNSA. DNA for the CDR3: TGTGCCAGCAGCGCTGGACAGGGGACGGTTCAGCCCCAGCATTTT. Residues: CASSAGQGTVQPQHF. The variable domain in full, with the rest retrieved from reference TRBV7-2 and TRBJ1-5, is GAGVSQSPSNKVTEKGKDVELRCDPISGHTALYWYRQSLGQGLEFLIYFQGNSAPDKSGLPSDRFSAERTGGSVSTLTIQRTQQEDSAVYLCASSAGQGTVQPQHFGDGTRLSIL.

This clone was seen only a few times. Possible read error: a much larger clone is one base away. The chain recombines TRBV6-5 with TRBJ2-6, with D uncertain. V lost 5 bases, J lost 4 bases, and 3 bases lay in between. Germline values: CDR1 MNHEY, CDR2 SVGAGI. CDR3 length equals 12 residues. The CDR3 sequence: CASSTGANVLTF. The DNA of the CDR3 is TGTGCCAGCAGTACAGGGGCCAACGTCCTGACTTTC.

The chain is built from TRBV29-1 and TRBJ1-2, with TRBD1 as a possible D gene (6 bases). V shed 4 bases and J shed 4 bases, with 13 bases lying between them. The CDR3 runs to 13 residues. Germline CDR1 and CDR2: SQVTM and ANQGSEA. CDR3 region: CSVGGQTLYGYTF. DNA of the CDR3: TGCAGCGTTGGGGGGCAGACCCTCTATGGCTACACCTTC.

This clone was seen a few times. The J gene is TRBJ1-2, the V gene TRBV4-3, with 9 bases fitting TRBD1. The germline V gene encodes CDR1 LGHNA and CDR2 YSLEER. CDR3 length: 15 amino acids. With 4 bases clipped from V and 7 bases from J, the junction kept 10 bases outside the gene matches. CDR3 nucleotides: TGCGCCAGCAGCCCATCGCCCGGGACAGGGAGTGGCTACACCTTC. Protein sequence: CASSPSPGTGSGYTF.

The rearrangement links TRBV5-1 to TRBJ1-1, with 7 positions matching TRBD1. Germline CDR1 SGHRS, CDR2 YFSETQ. Trimming at V came to 4 bases and at J to 5 bases, leaving 5 bases not matched to a gene. The CDR3 length is 13 residues. CDR3 residues: CASSQGQETEAFF. The CDR3 DNA is TGCGCCAGCAGCCAAGGACAGGAGACTGAAGCTTTCTTT.

The chain links TRBV6-5 to TRBJ2-7; TRBD2 matches at 9 bases. V was clipped by 3 bases and J by 1 base; unmatched bases: 7. Germline V gene lookup returns CDR1 MNHEY and CDR2 SVGAGI. The CDR3 length is 16 residues. The CDR3 coding sequence is TGTGCCAGCAGTTATGGTCTAGCGGGACTATCCTACGAGCAGTACTTC. As protein: CASSYGLAGLSYEQYF.

A few counts support this clone. The V call is TRBV5-5, the J call TRBJ1-2; 7 bases match TRBD1. CDR3 length: 15 residues. V shed 5 bases, J shed 2 bases, and the junction held 9 bases outside the gene matches. The germline V gene has CDR1 SGHKS and CDR2 YYEKEE (reference sequence). The CDR3 sequence: CASSPGQGVNYGYTF. CDR3 bases: TGTGCCAGCAGTCCCGGGCAGGGGGTAAACTATGGCTACACCTTC. Complete variable domain (other parts from reference TRBV5-5 and TRBJ1-2): DAGVTQSPTHLIKTRGQQVTLRCSPISGHKSVSWYQQVLGQGPQFIFQYYEKEERGRGNFPDRFSARQFPNYSSELNVNALLLGDSALYLCASSPGQGVNYGYTFGSGTRLTVV.

This clone was seen a few times. This rearrangement joins TRBV30 to TRBJ2-3; D call uncertain. Germline assignment: CDR1 GTSNPN and CDR2 SVGIG (reference sequence). The CDR3 length is 12 residues. The CDR3 DNA reads TGTGCAGGCACAAAGGCGGCAGATACGCAGTATTTT. Translating it yields CAGTKAADTQYF. Full variable domain (outside the CDR3, taken from reference TRBV30 and TRBJ2-3): SQTIHQWPATLVQPVGSPLSLECTVEGTSNPNLYWYRQAAGRGLQLLFYSVGIGQISSEVPQNLSASRPQDRQFILSSKKLLLSDSGFYLCAGTKAADTQYFGPGTRLTVL.

This clone was recorded a few times. The genes are TRBV5-1 and TRBJ2-3; a possible D gene is TRBD2 (5 bases). The CDR3 extends over 15 amino acids. The germline gives CDR1 SGHRS, CDR2 YFSETQ. V dropped 0 bases and J dropped 3 bases, with 11 bases sitting between them. The CDR3 nucleotides read TGCGCCAGCAGCTTGGTCGGAGGACCGACAGATACGCAGTATTTT. Translated, it gives CASSLVGGPTDTQYF. The whole variable domain, filled in from reference TRBV5-1 and TRBJ2-3, reads KAGVTQTPRYLIKTRGQQVTLSCSPISGHRSVSWYQQTPGQGLQFLFEYFSETQRNKGNFPGRFSGRQFSNSRSEMNVSTLELGDSALYLCASSLVGGPTDTQYFGPGTRLTVL.

The chain uses TRBV14 and TRBJ2-1, with D hard to call. This CDR3 has 17 residues. Germline lookup yields CDR1 SGHDN and CDR2 FVKESK. Trimming left V 0 bases short and J 1 base short, with 13 bases between. Here the CDR3 reads CASSQDLWSGSYNEQFF. CDR3 coding DNA: TGTGCCAGCAGCCAAGATCTCTGGAGTGGGTCCTACAATGAGCAGTTCTTC.

The chain couples TRBV5-6 to TRBJ1-5; 9 nucleotides align to TRBD1. V shed 4 bases and J 4 bases; nucleotides not matched to a gene: 3. The germline CDR1 and CDR2 sequences are SGHDT and YYEEEE. The CDR3 has 14 amino acids. The CDR3 sequence: CASSPGQGNQPQHF. The CDR3 DNA reads TGTGCCAGCAGCCCTGGACAGGGGAATCAGCCCCAGCATTTT.

This clone was observed many times. This chain connects TRBV5-1 to TRBJ1-1; unclear D gene. Germline V gene data show CDR1 as SGHRS and CDR2 as YFSETQ. The V end was cut by 4 bases, the J end by 2 bases, with 15 bases between. The CDR3 spans 15 residues. In DNA form, the CDR3 reads TGCGCCAGCAGCCCTCGGGAAGGAGCAAACACTGAAGCTTTCTTT. Translating gives CASSPREGANTEAFF.

This chain links TRBV6-5 with TRBJ2-7; 8 bases line up with TRBD1. The ends lost 0 bases at V and 2 bases at J; junction bases unmatched: 6. The CDR3 is made up of 16 amino acids. Germline assignment: CDR1 MNHEY and CDR2 SVGAGI. CDR3: CASSYSFGQGAYEQYF. CDR3 nucleotide sequence: TGTGCCAGCAGTTACTCTTTCGGACAGGGAGCCTACGAGCAGTACTTC.

This clone was counted a single time. This sample also contains other DNA sequences that code for the same CDR3. J is TRBJ2-2 and V is TRBV15; no reliable D call. This CDR3 contains 12 residues. V was cut by 2 bases and J by 4 bases, with 2 bases left in between. Germline CDR1 reads LNHNV; CDR2 reads YYDKDF (reference sequence). CDR3 DNA sequence: TGTGCCACCAGCAGACTCACCGGGGAGCTGTTTTTT. Residues: CATSRLTGELFF.

CDR3 DNA sequence: TGCGCCAGCAGAATCGGACAGGGGGGACTTTATGGCTACACCTTC. It encodes CASRIGQGGLYGYTF. The genes are TRBV5-1 and TRBJ1-2, with TRBD1 identical over 10 bases. The J segment lost 5 bases and the V segment lost 5 bases, leaving 9 bases of the junction unmatched. The CDR3 sequence is 15 residues long. Per the germline V gene, CDR1 is SGHRS and CDR2 is YFSETQ.

Concerning this clone itself: Other DNA sequences in the same sample also yield this CDR3. In nucleotides, the CDR3 is TGCGCCAGCAGCTTGCTAGCGGGAAACACCGGGGAGCTGTTTTTT. Protein product: CASSLLAGNTGELFF. V and J are TRBV5-1 and TRBJ2-2, with TRBD2 matching over 9 bases. The CDR3 totals 15 residues. The V segment lost 1 base and the J segment 2 bases; nucleotides outside the gene matches: 0. CDR1 and CDR2 from the germline V gene are SGHRS and YFSETQ.

This clone showed up just a few times. This sequence joins TRBV6-1 and TRBJ1-4; D is undetermined. V lost 6 bases and J 0 bases, leaving 8 bases between the germline ends. The CDR3 sequence is 14 residues long. From germline, CDR1 is MNHNS and CDR2 SASEGT. The CDR3, as DNA: TGTGCCAGCAGAATAGATGCAACTAATGAAAAACTGTTTTTT. It translates to CASRIDATNEKLFF.